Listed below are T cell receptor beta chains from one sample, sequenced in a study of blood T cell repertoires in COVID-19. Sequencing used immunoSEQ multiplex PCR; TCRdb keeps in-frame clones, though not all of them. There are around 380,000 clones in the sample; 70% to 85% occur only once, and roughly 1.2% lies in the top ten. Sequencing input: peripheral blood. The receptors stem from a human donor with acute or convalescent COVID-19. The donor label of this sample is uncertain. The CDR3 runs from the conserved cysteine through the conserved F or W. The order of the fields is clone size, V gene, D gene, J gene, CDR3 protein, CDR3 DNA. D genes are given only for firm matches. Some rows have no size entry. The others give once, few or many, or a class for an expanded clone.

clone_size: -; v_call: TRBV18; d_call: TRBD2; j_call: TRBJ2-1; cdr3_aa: CASSTLGTSGINEQFF; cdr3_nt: TGTGCCAGCTCAACCCTTGGGACTAGCGGTATAAATGAGCAGTTCTTC
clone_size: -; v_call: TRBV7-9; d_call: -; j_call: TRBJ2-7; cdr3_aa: CASRQDTYEQYF; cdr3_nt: TGTGCCAGCAGACAAGACACCTACGAGCAGTACTTC
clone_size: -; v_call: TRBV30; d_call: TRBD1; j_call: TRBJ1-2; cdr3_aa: CAWSLARGLTGYTF; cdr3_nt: TGTGCCTGGAGCTTGGCCAGGGGGCTAACTGGCTACACCTTC
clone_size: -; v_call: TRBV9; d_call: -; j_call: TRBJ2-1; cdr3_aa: CASSDRWGPYNEQFF; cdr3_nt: TGTGCCAGCAGCGACCGGTGGGGCCCCTACAATGAGCAGTTCTTC
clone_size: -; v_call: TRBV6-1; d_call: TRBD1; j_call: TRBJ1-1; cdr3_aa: CASSERRQGTEAFF; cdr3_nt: TGTGCCAGCAGTGAAAGGAGACAGGGCACTGAAGCTTTCTTT
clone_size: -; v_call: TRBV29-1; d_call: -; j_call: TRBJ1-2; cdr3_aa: CSVGHTNYGYTF; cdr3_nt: TGCAGCGTTGGCCACACTAACTATGGCTACACCTTC
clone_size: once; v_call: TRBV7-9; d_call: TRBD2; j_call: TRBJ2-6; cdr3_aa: CASSPSGLSGANVLTF; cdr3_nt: TGTGCCAGCTCCCCTAGCGGACTCTCTGGGGCCAACGTCCTGACTTTC
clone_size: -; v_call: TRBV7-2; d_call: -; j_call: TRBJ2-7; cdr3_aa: CASSPISAGPQQYF; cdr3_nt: TGTGCCAGCAGCCCTATTAGTGCGGGTCCACAGCAGTACTTC
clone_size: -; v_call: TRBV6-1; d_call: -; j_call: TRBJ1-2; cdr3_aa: CASSELQDYGYTF; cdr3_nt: TGTGCCAGCAGTGAGTTGCAGGACTATGGCTACACCTTC
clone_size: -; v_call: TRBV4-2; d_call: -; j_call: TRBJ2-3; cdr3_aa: CASSQGTSTDTQYF; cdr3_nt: TGTGCCAGCAGCCAAGGGACTAGCACAGATACGCAGTATTTT
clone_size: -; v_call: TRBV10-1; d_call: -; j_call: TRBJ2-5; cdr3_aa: CASSESPGWTQYF; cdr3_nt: TGCGCCAGCAGTGAGTCGCCGGGGTGGACCCAGTACTTC
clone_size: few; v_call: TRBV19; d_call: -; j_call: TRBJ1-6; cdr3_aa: CASSIRQGYNSPLHF; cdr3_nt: TGTGCCAGTAGTATCCGGCAGGGTTATAATTCACCCCTCCACTTT
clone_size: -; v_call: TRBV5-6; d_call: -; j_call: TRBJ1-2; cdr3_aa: CASSLGSGPYSYGYTF; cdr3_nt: TGTGCCAGCAGCTTGGGGAGTGGCCCCTATAGCTATGGCTACACCTTC
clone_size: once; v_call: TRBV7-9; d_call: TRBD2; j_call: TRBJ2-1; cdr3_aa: CASSPGLAGVFF; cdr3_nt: TGTGCCAGCAGCCCGGGACTAGCGGGGGTTTTCTTC
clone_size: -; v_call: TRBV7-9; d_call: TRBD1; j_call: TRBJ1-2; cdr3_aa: CASSSQTGVVEGYTF; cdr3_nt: TGTGCCAGCAGCTCCCAGACAGGGGTGGTCGAAGGCTACACCTTC
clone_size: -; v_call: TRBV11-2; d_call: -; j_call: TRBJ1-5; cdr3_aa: CASSLDRGFNQPQHF; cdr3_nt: TGTGCCAGCAGCTTAGATCGAGGGTTTAATCAGCCCCAGCATTTT
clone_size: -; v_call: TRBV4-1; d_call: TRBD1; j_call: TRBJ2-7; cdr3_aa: CASSPLTGGYEQYF; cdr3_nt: TGCGCCAGCAGCCCCCTAACAGGGGGCTACGAGCAGTACTTC
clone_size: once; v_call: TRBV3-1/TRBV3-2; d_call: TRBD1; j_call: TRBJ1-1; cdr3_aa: CASSLFGTGSMNTEAFF; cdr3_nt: TGTGCCAGCAGCCTATTTGGGACAGGGAGTATGAACACTGAAGCTTTCTTT
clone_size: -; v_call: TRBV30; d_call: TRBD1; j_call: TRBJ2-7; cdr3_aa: CAGGGTGPSREQYF; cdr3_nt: TGTGCCGGAGGGGGGACAGGGCCTTCTCGCGAGCAGTACTTC
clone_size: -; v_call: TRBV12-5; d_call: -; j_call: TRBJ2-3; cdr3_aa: CASGLALPDTQYF; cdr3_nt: TGTGCTAGTGGTTTGGCACTCCCCGATACGCAGTATTTT
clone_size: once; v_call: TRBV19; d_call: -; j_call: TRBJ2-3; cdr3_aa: CAARPGTSTDTQYF; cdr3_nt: TGTGCCGCGCGTCCCGGGACAAGCACAGATACGCAGTATTTT
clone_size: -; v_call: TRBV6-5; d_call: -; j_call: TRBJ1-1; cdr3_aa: CASRTTDRFEAFF; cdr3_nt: TGTGCCAGCAGAACTACGGACAGATTTGAAGCTTTCTTT
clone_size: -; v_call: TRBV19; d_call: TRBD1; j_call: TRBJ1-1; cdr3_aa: CASSPRDRGGLDTEAFF; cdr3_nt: TGTGCCAGTAGTCCCCGGGACAGGGGGGGATTGGACACTGAAGCTTTCTTT
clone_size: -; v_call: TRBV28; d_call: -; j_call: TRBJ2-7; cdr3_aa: CASSLGAEYEQYF; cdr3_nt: TGTGCCAGCAGTTTAGGGGCTGAGTACGAGCAGTACTTC
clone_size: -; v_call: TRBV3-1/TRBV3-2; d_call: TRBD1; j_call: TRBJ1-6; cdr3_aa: CAAGDRGLRSPLHF; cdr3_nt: TGTGCCGCCGGGGACAGGGGGCTTCGTTCACCCCTCCACTTT
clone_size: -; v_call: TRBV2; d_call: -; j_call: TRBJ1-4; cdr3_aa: CAVRRLSEKLFF; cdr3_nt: TGTGCCGTGAGGAGGTTATCGGAAAAACTGTTTTTT
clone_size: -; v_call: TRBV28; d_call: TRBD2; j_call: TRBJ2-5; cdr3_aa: CASSPSGRPLETQYF; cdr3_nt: TGTGCCAGCAGTCCTAGCGGGAGGCCCTTAGAGACCCAGTACTTC
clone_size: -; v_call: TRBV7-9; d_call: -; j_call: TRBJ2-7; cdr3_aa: CASSLTSTGYEQYF; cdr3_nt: TGTGCCAGCAGCCTCACCTCGACAGGCTACGAGCAGTACTTC
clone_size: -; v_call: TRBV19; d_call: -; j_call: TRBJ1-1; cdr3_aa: CASSILRGNTEAFF; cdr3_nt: TGTGCCAGTAGTATCCTCCGAGGGAACACTGAAGCTTTCTTT
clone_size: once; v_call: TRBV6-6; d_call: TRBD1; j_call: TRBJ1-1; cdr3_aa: CASSDRGRGPEAFF; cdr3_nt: TGTGCCAGCAGTGACAGGGGCAGGGGGCCCGAAGCTTTCTTT
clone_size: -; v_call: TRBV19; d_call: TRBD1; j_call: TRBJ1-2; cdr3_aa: CATSPRTGFYGYTF; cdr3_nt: TGTGCCACCTCCCCCCGGACAGGGTTCTATGGCTACACCTTC
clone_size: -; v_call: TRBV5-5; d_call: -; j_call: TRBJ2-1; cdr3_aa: CASSQGSSSYNEQFF; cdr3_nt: TGTGCCAGCAGCCAGGGCTCAAGCTCCTACAATGAGCAGTTCTTC
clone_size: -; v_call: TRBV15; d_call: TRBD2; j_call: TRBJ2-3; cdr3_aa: CATSRGLATTDTQYF; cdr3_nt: TGTGCCACCAGCAGGGGACTAGCGACCACAGATACGCAGTATTTT
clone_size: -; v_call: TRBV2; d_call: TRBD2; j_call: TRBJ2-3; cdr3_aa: CASSTSADTQYF; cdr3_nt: TGTGCCAGCAGTACTAGCGCAGATACGCAGTATTTT
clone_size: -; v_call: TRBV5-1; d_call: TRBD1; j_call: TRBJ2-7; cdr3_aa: CASTRDRGLEQYF; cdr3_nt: TGCGCCAGCACCCGGGACAGGGGGCTCGAGCAGTACTTC
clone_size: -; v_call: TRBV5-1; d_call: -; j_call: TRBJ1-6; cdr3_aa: CASSLGARNSPLHF; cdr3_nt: TGCGCCAGCAGCTTAGGGGCACGTAATTCACCCCTCCACTTT
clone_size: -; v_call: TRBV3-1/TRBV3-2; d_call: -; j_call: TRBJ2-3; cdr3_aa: CATISSTDTQYF; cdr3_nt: TGTGCCACTATTAGCTCCACAGATACGCAGTATTTT
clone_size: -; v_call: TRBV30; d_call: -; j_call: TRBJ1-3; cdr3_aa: CAWSVPGSGNTIYF; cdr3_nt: TGTGCCTGGAGTGTACCAGGCTCTGGAAACACCATATATTTT
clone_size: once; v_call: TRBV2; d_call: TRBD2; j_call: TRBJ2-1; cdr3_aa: CASSRDRGLAGGEFF; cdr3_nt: TGTGCCAGCAGTCGAGACAGGGGACTAGCGGGTGGTGAGTTCTTC
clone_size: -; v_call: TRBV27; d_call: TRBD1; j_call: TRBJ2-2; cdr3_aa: CASSLLLSGGVGELFF; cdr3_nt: TGTGCCAGCAGTTTATTACTCTCAGGGGGTGTCGGGGAGCTGTTTTTT
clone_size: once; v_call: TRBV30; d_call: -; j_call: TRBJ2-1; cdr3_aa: CAWSVLRANEQFF; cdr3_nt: TGTGCCTGGAGTGTACTCAGGGCAAATGAGCAGTTCTTC
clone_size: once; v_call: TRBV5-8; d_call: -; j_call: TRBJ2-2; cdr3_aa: CASSPWNTGELFF; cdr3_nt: TGTGCCAGCAGCCCGTGGAACACCGGGGAGCTGTTTTTT
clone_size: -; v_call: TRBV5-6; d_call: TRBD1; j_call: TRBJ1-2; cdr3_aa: CASSIGQAVGYTF; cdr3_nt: TGTGCCAGCAGCATTGGACAGGCGGTTGGCTACACCTTC
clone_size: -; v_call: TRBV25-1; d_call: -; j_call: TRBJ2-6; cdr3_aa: CASSEAGTGANVLTF; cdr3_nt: TGTGCCAGCAGTGAGGCGGGGACTGGGGCCAACGTCCTGACTTTC
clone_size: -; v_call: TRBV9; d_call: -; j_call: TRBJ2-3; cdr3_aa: CASSVSGSGPDTQYF; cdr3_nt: TGTGCCAGCAGCGTCTCTGGGAGCGGGCCAGATACGCAGTATTTT